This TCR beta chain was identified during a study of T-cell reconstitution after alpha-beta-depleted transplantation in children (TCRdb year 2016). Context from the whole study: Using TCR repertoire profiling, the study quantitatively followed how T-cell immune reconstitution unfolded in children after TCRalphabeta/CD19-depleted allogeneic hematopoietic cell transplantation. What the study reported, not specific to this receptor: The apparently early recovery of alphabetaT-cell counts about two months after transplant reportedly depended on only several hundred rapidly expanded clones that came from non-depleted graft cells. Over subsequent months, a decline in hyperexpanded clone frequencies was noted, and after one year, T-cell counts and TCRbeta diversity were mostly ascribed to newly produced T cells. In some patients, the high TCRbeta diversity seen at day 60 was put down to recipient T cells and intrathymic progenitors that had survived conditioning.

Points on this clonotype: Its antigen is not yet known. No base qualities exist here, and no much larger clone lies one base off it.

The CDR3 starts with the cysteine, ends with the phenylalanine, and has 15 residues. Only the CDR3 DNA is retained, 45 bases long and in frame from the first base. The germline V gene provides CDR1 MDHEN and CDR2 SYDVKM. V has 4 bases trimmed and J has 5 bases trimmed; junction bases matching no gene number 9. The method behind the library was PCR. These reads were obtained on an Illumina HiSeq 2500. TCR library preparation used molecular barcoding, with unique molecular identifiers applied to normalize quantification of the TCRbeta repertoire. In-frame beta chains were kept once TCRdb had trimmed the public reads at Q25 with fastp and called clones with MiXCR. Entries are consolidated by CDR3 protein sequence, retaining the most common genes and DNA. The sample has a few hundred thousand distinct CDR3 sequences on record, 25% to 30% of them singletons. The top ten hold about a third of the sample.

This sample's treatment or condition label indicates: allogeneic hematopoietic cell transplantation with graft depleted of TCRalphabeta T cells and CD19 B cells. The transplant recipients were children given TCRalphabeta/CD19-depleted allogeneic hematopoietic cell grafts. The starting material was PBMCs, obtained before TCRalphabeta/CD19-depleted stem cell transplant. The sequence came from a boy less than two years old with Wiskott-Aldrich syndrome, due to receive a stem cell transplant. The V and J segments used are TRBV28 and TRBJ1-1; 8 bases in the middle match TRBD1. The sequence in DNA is TGTGCCAGCAGTTCCCCGACAGGGGCAGGAACTGAAGCTTTCTTT. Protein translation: CASSSPTGAGTEAFF.